This T cell receptor (beta chain) is from a study of identical twins. Healthy Caucasians supplied all donations. Germline-derived CDR1 and CDR2 are SGHTA and FQGNSA. CDR3 length: 14 amino acids. V gave up 2 bases and J gave up 4 bases, with 12 bases separating them. Study observations and caveats: Excess low generation probability was seen in twin-shared out-of-frame alpha sequences. Out-of-frame sharing of TCR alpha in monozygotic twins was underestimated by models.

A universal primer site was created by template switching, with the cDNA bearing unique molecular identifiers. Each CDR3 protein is one row after TCRdb ran MiXCR on the 5' RACE reads. The data hold about 240,000 distinct CDR3 sequences, with under 12% observed a single time. This clonotype was counted ten times or more. The target antigen is unknown. The chain employs TRBV7-2 and TRBJ2-7; tentatively, D is TRBD1 (5 bases). The TCR was taken from a man aged 50-59 years in good health. Sequenced sample: memory T cells sorted from blood. The CDR3 here is CASSLQGTGYEQYF. In DNA, the CDR3 is TGTGCCAGCAGCTTACAGGGTACCGGTTACGAGCAGTACTTC.